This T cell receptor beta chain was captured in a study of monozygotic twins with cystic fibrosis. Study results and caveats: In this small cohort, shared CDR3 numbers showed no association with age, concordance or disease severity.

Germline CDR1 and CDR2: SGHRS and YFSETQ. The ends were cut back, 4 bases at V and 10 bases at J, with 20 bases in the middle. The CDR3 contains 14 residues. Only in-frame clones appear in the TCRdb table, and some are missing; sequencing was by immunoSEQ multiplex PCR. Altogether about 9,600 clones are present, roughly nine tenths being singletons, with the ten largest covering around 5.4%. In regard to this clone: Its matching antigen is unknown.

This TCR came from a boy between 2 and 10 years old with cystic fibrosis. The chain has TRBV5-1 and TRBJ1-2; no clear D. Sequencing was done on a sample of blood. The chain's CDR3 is CASSPSVTRATYTF. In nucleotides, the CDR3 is TGCGCCAGCAGCCCCTCGGTCACCCGGGCGACCTACACCTTC.